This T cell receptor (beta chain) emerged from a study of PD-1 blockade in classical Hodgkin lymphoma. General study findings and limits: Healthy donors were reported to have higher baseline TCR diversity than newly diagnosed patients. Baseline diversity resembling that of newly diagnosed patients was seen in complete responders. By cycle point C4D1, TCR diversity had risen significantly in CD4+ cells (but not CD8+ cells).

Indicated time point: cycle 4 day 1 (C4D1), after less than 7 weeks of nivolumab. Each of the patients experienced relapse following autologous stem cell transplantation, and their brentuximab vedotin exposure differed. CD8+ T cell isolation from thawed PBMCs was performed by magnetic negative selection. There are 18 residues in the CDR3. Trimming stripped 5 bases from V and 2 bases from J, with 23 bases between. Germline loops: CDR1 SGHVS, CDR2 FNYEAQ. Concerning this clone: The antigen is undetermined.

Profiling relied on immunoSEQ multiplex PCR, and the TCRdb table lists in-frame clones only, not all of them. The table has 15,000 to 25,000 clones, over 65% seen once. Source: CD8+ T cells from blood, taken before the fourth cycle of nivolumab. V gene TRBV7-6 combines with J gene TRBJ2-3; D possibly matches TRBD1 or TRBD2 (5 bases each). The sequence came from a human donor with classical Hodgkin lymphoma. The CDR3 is CASSPSTGAQWYTDTQYF. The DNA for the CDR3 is TGTGCCAGCAGCCCATCTACCGGGGCCCAGTGGTACACAGATACGCAGTATTTT.